This record covers a single T cell receptor beta chain. CDR3 size: 14 residues. With V trimmed by 5 bases and J by 0 bases, 3 bases remained unmatched. In germline, CDR1 is MNHNS, CDR2 SASEGT. The PCR ran on 60 Vbeta and 13 Jbeta primers. Assay: immunoSEQ multiplex PCR; the TCRdb copy retains only in-frame clones and omits some. The profile covers 95,000 to 150,000 clones, with nearly 80% appearing a single time and 2.5% to 3.5% taken by the ten largest. The data were taken from a study of cytomegalovirus exposure and HLA in healthy donors. This TCR was sampled from a woman between 25 and 40 years old in good health and CMV-seropositive. V usage is TRBV6-1 and J usage is TRBJ1-1; 7 bases line up with TRBD1. The specimen sequenced was PBMCs. The CDR3 sequence is CASSTGAMNTEAFF. In nucleotides, the CDR3 is TGTGCCAGCAGTACAGGGGCCATGAACACTGAAGCTTTCTTT.